Presented here are 13 T cell receptor beta chains from one specimen sequenced in a study of CD8 T cells in ankylosing spondylitis. TCRdb redid the calling of the 5' RACE reads with MiXCR, one entry per CDR3 protein. The table includes roughly 140,000 distinct CDR3 sequences, roughly 44% detected once. Sequenced input: synovial fluid, either unsorted or a sorted T cell fraction (not recorded which). These receptors were taken from a male donor with ankylosing spondylitis.

V is TRBV12-3 or TRBV12-4 and J is TRBJ2-7; D might be TRBD1 or TRBD2, each matching 6 bases. The CDR3 covers 15 residues. Trimming removed 7 bases from V and 4 bases from J, with 20 bases in between. CDR3 sequence: CASTTWGAVGYEQYF. The CDR3 DNA reads as TGTGCCAGCACCACCTGGGGGGCTGTGGGATACGAGCAGTACTTC.

This clonotype has more than one count but fewer than ten. The chain recombines TRBV29-1 with TRBJ2-3, with D maybe TRBD2 (5 bases). The CDR3 is made up of 16 amino acids. Germline V gene lookup returns CDR1 SQVTM and CDR2 ANQGSEA. Trimming removed 4 bases from V and 1 base from J, with 18 bases in between. The CDR3 region has the DNA TGCAGCGTTGCGGGGTCAGTTAGAAGAGGCACAGATACGCAGTATTTT. Its translation is CSVAGSVRRGTDTQYF.

This rearrangement joins TRBV11-1 to TRBJ1-6, with TRBD1 matching 8 bases. V shed 6 bases, J shed 0 bases, and the junction held 10 bases outside the gene matches. CDR1 is SGHAT, CDR2 FQDESV, per germline (reference sequence). The CDR3 is made up of 18 amino acids. In DNA, the CDR3 is TGTGCCAGCAGACGAGACAGGGGCCACAGCTCCTATAATTCACCCCTCCACTTT. Translated, it gives CASRRDRGHSSYNSPLHF.

The chain links TRBV9 to TRBJ2-1; 8 nucleotides match TRBD2. Germline CDR1 SGDLS, CDR2 YYNGEE. Germline trimming cut 4 bases from V and 0 bases from J; bases unmatched to any gene: 6. CDR3 size: 16 residues. CDR3 in amino acids: CASSQGSGSSYNEQFF. CDR3 coding DNA: TGTGCCAGCAGCCAAGGGAGCGGGAGCTCCTACAATGAGCAGTTCTTC.

The rearrangement uses TRBV3-1 and TRBJ2-7; 7 nucleotides line up with TRBD2. The CDR3 has 17 residues. The V and J ends lost 2 bases and 0 bases, in that order; junction bases with no gene match: 10. Per the germline V gene, CDR1 is LGHDT and CDR2 is YNNKEL (reference sequence). In DNA, the CDR3 is TGTGCCAGCAGCCAAACCCGCCGGGACTACCGCTCCTACGAGCAGTACTTC. Its protein is CASSQTRRDYRSYEQYF.

The chain carries TRBV2 and TRBJ2-1; tentatively, D is TRBD1 or TRBD2 (5 bases each). Germline loops: CDR1 SNHLY, CDR2 FYNNEI. The V gene lost 5 bases and the J gene lost 6 bases, with 23 bases spanning the gap. This CDR3 is 17 amino acids long. CDR3 bases: TGTGCCAGCAGTCAGAATCGGGGCACCGCGCCGCCCAATGAGCAGTTCTTC. This codes for CASSQNRGTAPPNEQFF.

The rearrangement joins TRBV5-1 to TRBJ1-2; no definite D call. Germline V gives CDR1 SGHRS, CDR2 YFSETQ. This CDR3 is 15 amino acids long. Trimming took 4 bases from V and 4 from J, leaving 17 bases between them. CDR3 bases: TGCGCCAGCAGCGTTCGGGTCGGAGGAACCTATGGCTACACCTTC. Its protein product is CASSVRVGGTYGYTF.

This clonotype was observed a few times. The CDR3 DNA reads TGTGCCAGCAGTCCCTATAGCGGGAACCCCCACGAGCAGTACTTC. This translates into CASSPYSGNPHEQYF. The rearrangement links TRBV12-3 or TRBV12-4 to TRBJ2-7; 8 positions match TRBD2. Trimming cost V 5 bases and J 5 bases; bases outside gene matches: 11. The CDR3 loop spans 15 amino acids.

This clonotype was picked up a small number of times. The chain recombines TRBV5-1 with TRBJ2-3; D gene uncertain. The CDR3 has 12 residues. V was trimmed by 0 bases and J by 7 bases, leaving 6 bases between them. From germline, CDR1 is SGHRS and CDR2 YFSETQ. DNA of the CDR3: TGCGCCAGCAGCTTGGACACGTATACGCAGTATTTT. It translates to CASSLDTYTQYF.

J is TRBJ2-5 and V is TRBV15, with 13 bases matching TRBD2. The CDR3 covers 17 residues. Looked up from germline, CDR1 is LNHNV and CDR2 is YYDKDF (reference sequence). V was clipped by 8 bases and J by 5 bases; unmatched bases: 14. For the CDR3, the DNA is TGTGCCACCTCCGGGACTAGCGGGGAGGGTGTACGGGAGACCCAGTACTTC. It yields the protein CATSGTSGEGVRETQYF.

This chain joins TRBV7-8 and TRBJ2-3, with no clear D. Germline V gene data show CDR1 as SGHVS and CDR2 as FQNEAQ. The V end lost 1 base, the J end lost 4 bases, and 15 bases lay between the germline ends. The CDR3 has 16 residues. CDR3 sequence (DNA): TGTGCCAGCAGCTTAGGGTACAGCCTGGGTCCAGATACGCAGTATTTT. It translates to CASSLGYSLGPDTQYF.

The chain employs TRBV28 and TRBJ1-2; D not certain. Trimming took off 5 bases at V and 4 bases at J, with 14 bases between the two ends. Germline V lookup: CDR1 MDHEN, CDR2 SYDVKM. CDR3 size: 14 residues. The CDR3 DNA reads TGTGCCAGCAGTCAGATACTTGACGGCTATGGCTACACCTTC. This gives the protein CASSQILDGYGYTF.

In its sample, this clonotype was seen a few times. The V and J genes are TRBV20-1 and TRBJ2-5; 8 nucleotides line up with TRBD2. This CDR3 is 14 amino acids long. Germline lookup yields CDR1 DFQATT and CDR2 SNEGSKA (reference sequence). After removal of 3 bases from V and 3 bases from J, the junction contained 6 bases not matched to a gene. CDR3: CSARAGGAEETQYF. CDR3 sequence (DNA): TGCAGTGCTAGGGCCGGGGGGGCGGAAGAGACCCAGTACTTC.